This T cell receptor (beta chain) was captured by sequencing in a study of cytomegalovirus exposure and HLA in healthy donors. Overall study findings and caveats: In vitro assays verified that a few CMV-associated chains recognized CMV antigens specifically. Later on, an analysis tied 15,000 to 20,000 TCR beta sequences to HLA alleles at 0.05 false discovery rate. In a later analysis, HLA-associated TCR beta chains were more clonally expanded than equally common others.

V gave up 3 bases and J gave up 0 bases; unmatched junction bases: 5. CDR3 length: 15 residues. CDR1 is GTSNPN and CDR2 is SVGIG in the germline V gene (reference sequence). The PCR made use of 60 Vbeta and 13 Jbeta primers. TCRdb's copy holds only in-frame clones and misses some; the assay was immunoSEQ multiplex PCR. This table holds 55,000 to 85,000 clones. As to this clone: Its antigen is not identified.

The clonotype originates from a young woman in good health and CMV-seronegative. The sample was PBMCs. J is TRBJ2-4 and V is TRBV30; 7 bases are shared with TRBD1. The CDR3 nucleotides read TGTGCCTGGAGCGGACAGGACTTAGCCAAAAACATTCAGTACTTC. It is translated as CAWSGQDLAKNIQYF.